This TCR beta chain was captured in a study of blood T cell repertoires in COVID-19. In the authors' methods: The assay estimated nucleated cells by amplifying reference gene primers. This table comes from immunoSEQ multiplex PCR, and its TCRdb copy is limited to in-frame clones, with some not included. D and trimming were read from the DNA, whereas the V and J calls and clone size are those reported in that table. The table has roughly 230,000 clones, 85% to 95% seen once. Followed over time, Seattle patients had been enrolled while infection was active. This clone was picked up one time. Looked up from germline, CDR1 is LNHDA and CDR2 is SQIVND (reference sequence). The V and J ends lost 8 bases and 0 bases, in that order; junction bases with no gene match: 3. CDR3 size: 13 residues.

Sequenced input: peripheral blood. This receptor was identified in a man between 25 and 39 years old with COVID-19, enrolled during active disease. The chain joins TRBV19 to TRBJ1-1, with 7 nucleotides matching TRBD1. This CDR3 reads CASQTGMNTEAFF. In DNA, the CDR3 is TGTGCCAGTCAGACAGGGATGAACACTGAAGCTTTCTTT.